This entry lists 27 T cell receptor beta chains sequenced from one sample in a study of T cell responses to AZD1222 COVID-19 vaccine. Measured with immunoSEQ multiplex PCR; TCRdb has only the in-frame clones, and not every one. Here the sample spans under 170,000 clones, around nine tenths being singletons. This material consisted of peripheral blood, taken 28 days after the second AZD1222 dose. The source of these receptors is an adult who received the AZD1222 COVID-19 vaccine.

This clone showed up just once. The chain joins TRBV6-5 to TRBJ2-4; 10 nucleotides line up with TRBD2. The J segment lost 4 bases and the V segment lost 2 bases, leaving 2 bases of the junction unmatched. CDR1 is MNHEY and CDR2 is SVGAGI in the germline V gene. This CDR3 has 15 amino acids. The CDR3 DNA reads TGTGCCAGCAGTTACCCGACTAGCGGGAAAAACATTCAGTACTTC. This sequence encodes CASSYPTSGKNIQYF.

CDR3 amino acids: CSVVAVYGYTF. CDR3 nucleotide sequence: TGCAGCGTTGTTGCGGTCTATGGCTACACCTTC. This chain connects TRBV29-1 to TRBJ1-2; D gene uncertain. CDR1 is SQVTM, CDR2 ANQGSEA, per germline. Deletions cut 4 bases from V and 4 bases from J, with 7 bases between. CDR3 size: 11 residues.

V and J are TRBV15 and TRBJ1-5; the match to TRBD1 covers 11 bases. Germline CDR1 and CDR2: LNHNV and YYDKDF (reference sequence). There are 16 residues in the CDR3. Trimming took 4 bases from V and 5 from J; bases not matched to a gene: 7. CDR3: CATSTPPGQGDQPQHF. The CDR3 DNA is TGTGCCACCAGCACCCCGCCGGGACAGGGGGATCAGCCCCAGCATTTT.

The chain is built from TRBV5-1 and TRBJ2-1; tentatively, D is TRBD1 (6 bases). Germline assignment: CDR1 SGHRS and CDR2 YFSETQ. Trimming took 4 bases from V and 5 from J, leaving 16 bases between them. There are 15 residues in the CDR3. CDR3 sequence (DNA): TGCGCCAGCAGCCTTGTGATGGGGGCCAACAATGAGCAGTTCTTC. Its protein is CASSLVMGANNEQFF.

The table lists this clone with a count of one. The V call is TRBV5-1, the J call TRBJ2-3; D tentatively fits TRBD1 or TRBD2 (5 bases each). The length of the CDR3 is 14 residues. Looked up from germline, CDR1 is SGHRS and CDR2 is YFSETQ. Trimming cost V 4 bases and J 6 bases, with 15 bases left between them. The CDR3 DNA is TGCGCCAGCAGCCCCGGGACCTCCGGGGATACGCAGTATTTT. Protein: CASSPGTSGDTQYF. Supplemented by reference TRBV5-1 and TRBJ2-3, the full variable domain reads KAGVTQTPRYLIKTRGQQVTLSCSPISGHRSVSWYQQTPGQGLQFLFEYFSETQRNKGNFPGRFSGRQFSNSRSEMNVSTLELGDSALYLCASSPGTSGDTQYFGPGTRLTVL.

The chain couples TRBV12-3 or TRBV12-4 to TRBJ1-1; no firm D call. CDR3 length equals 11 residues. Trimming removed 6 bases from V and 7 bases from J, with 9 bases in between. The CDR3 is CASSNGVEAFF. Here the CDR3 DNA reads TGTGCCAGCAGCAACGGGGTTGAAGCTTTCTTT.

The V call is TRBV5-4, the J call TRBJ1-2; the D is unclear. Trimming cost V 4 bases and J 9 bases, with 19 bases left between them. The CDR3 runs to 14 residues. Per the germline V gene, CDR1 is SGHNT and CDR2 is YYREEE (reference sequence). The CDR3, as DNA: TGTGCCAGCAGCCTTGAAGGAGACGGTCTGCGCTACACCTTC. It translates to CASSLEGDGLRYTF.

This chain joins TRBV29-1 and TRBJ1-2, with TRBD1 identical over 8 bases. J lost 1 base, V lost 7 bases, and 2 bases had no gene match. Germline V lookup: CDR1 SQVTM, CDR2 ANQGSEA. The CDR3 is made up of 12 amino acids. CDR3 sequence (DNA): TGCAGCGGGGGACAGGATAACTATGGCTACACCTTC. As protein: CSGGQDNYGYTF.

The V gene is TRBV20-1, the J gene TRBJ2-5, with 12 bases lining up with TRBD2. This CDR3 is built from 16 residues. V trimming: 3 bases; J trimming: 5 bases; junction bases outside the gene matches: 10. Germline CDR1 and CDR2: DFQATT and SNEGSKA (reference sequence). Here the CDR3 DNA reads TGCAGTGCTAGTCATCCTAGCGGGAGGGCCCTTGAGACCCAGTACTTC. Translation: CSASHPSGRALETQYF.

V and J are TRBV4-1 and TRBJ1-4, with TRBD1 matching over 10 bases. Germline V lookup: CDR1 MGHRA, CDR2 YSYEKL. V trimming: 3 bases; J trimming: 5 bases; junction bases outside the gene matches: 3. The CDR3 length is 15 residues. For the CDR3, the DNA is TGCGCCAGCAGCCAGACGACAGGGGGCAATGAAAAACTGTTTTTT. This sequence encodes CASSQTTGGNEKLFF.

V is TRBV15 and J is TRBJ1-4; TRBD1 matches 7 bases. CDR1 is LNHNV, CDR2 YYDKDF, per germline (reference sequence). CDR3 size: 13 residues. V shed 2 bases and J 8 bases; nucleotides not matched to a gene: 2. The CDR3: CATSRLTGEKLFF. The CDR3 nucleotides are TGTGCCACCAGCAGATTGACAGGGGAAAAACTGTTTTTT.

The J gene is TRBJ2-3, the V gene TRBV6-5, with D possibly matching TRBD2 (5 bases). This CDR3 region has 15 residues. Trimming stripped 0 bases from V and 3 bases from J, with 10 bases between. From germline, CDR1 is MNHEY and CDR2 SVGAGI. The CDR3 spells CASSYSGIATDTQYF. The CDR3 nucleotides read TGTGCCAGCAGTTACTCAGGGATAGCGACAGATACGCAGTATTTT.

This chain links TRBV9 with TRBJ1-2; D perhaps matches TRBD1 (5 bases). This CDR3 comprises 15 residues. V was cut by 0 bases and J by 0 bases, with 9 bases left in between. Germline V gives CDR1 SGDLS, CDR2 YYNGEE. DNA for the CDR3: TGTGCCAGCAGCGTAGCAGGGTCCCCTAACTATGGCTACACCTTC. Its protein is CASSVAGSPNYGYTF. The variable domain in full, with the rest retrieved from reference TRBV9 and TRBJ1-2, is DSGVTQTPKHLITATGQRVTLRCSPRSGDLSVYWYQQSLDQGLQFLIQYYNGEERAKGNILERFSAQQFPDLHSELNLSSLELGDSALYFCASSVAGSPNYGYTFGSGTRLTVV.

A remark on this clone: The same CDR3 can be traced to other DNA sequences in this sample. This sequence joins TRBV27 and TRBJ2-7; 11 nucleotides align to TRBD2. The CDR3 is 15 residues long. Germline assignment: CDR1 MNHEY and CDR2 SMNVEV (reference sequence). With V trimmed by 3 bases and J by 3 bases, 4 bases remained unmatched. CDR3 DNA sequence: TGTGCCAGCAGTTTCTCCGGGACTAGCGGCTACGAGCAGTACTTC. It encodes CASSFSGTSGYEQYF.

This clone appeared a single time. The V gene is TRBV27, the J gene TRBJ1-5; 8 bases are a match to TRBD1. Per the germline V gene, CDR1 is MNHEY and CDR2 is SMNVEV (reference sequence). The length of the CDR3 is 15 residues. V trimming: 2 bases; J trimming: 6 bases; junction bases outside the gene matches: 6. The CDR3 is CASSLGDRGGQPQHF. DNA of the CDR3: TGTGCCAGCAGTTTAGGCGACAGGGGAGGTCAGCCCCAGCATTTT.

This chain uses TRBV6-2 or TRBV6-3 with TRBJ2-7; TRBD1 aligns across 10 bases. From germline, CDR1 is MNHEY and CDR2 SVGEGT. The CDR3 totals 15 residues. J was trimmed by 1 base and V by 6 bases; bases with no gene match: 6. CDR3 DNA: TGTGCCAGCAGCGCGGGACAGGGGCTTTCCTACGAGCAGTACTTC. Its protein is CASSAGQGLSYEQYF.

This chain links TRBV5-5 with TRBJ2-5; tentatively, D is TRBD2 (6 bases). The CDR3 sequence is 13 residues long. Trimming pared 0 bases from V and 4 bases from J, leaving 7 bases between. Germline values: CDR1 SGHKS, CDR2 YYEKEE (reference sequence). The CDR3 nucleotides are TGTGCCAGCAGCTTGGTGGGAGGAGAGACCCAGTACTTC. Translated, it gives CASSLVGGETQYF.

The chain has TRBV12-3 or TRBV12-4 and TRBJ2-1, with D perhaps TRBD1 (5 bases). Trimming removed 9 bases at V and 3 bases at J, with 12 bases between. The CDR3 is made up of 13 amino acids. CDR3 sequence reads: CASGSTGYNEQFF. In DNA, the CDR3 is TGTGCCAGTGGATCCACAGGCTACAATGAGCAGTTCTTC.

The CDR3 reads CSVPSDVYTEAFF. The CDR3, as DNA: TGCAGCGTTCCGTCGGATGTTTACACTGAAGCTTTCTTT. The chain uses TRBV29-1 and TRBJ1-1, with D hard to call. Germline CDR1 SQVTM, CDR2 ANQGSEA. CDR3 length: 13 amino acids. Trimming stripped 5 bases from V and 3 bases from J, with 13 bases between.

In DNA form, the CDR3 reads TGTGCCACTCGGGACAGGATAAACTATGGCTACACCTTC. Its translation is CATRDRINYGYTF. The chain employs TRBV5-5 and TRBJ1-2, with TRBD1 matching 8 bases. Germline lookup yields CDR1 SGHKS and CDR2 YYEKEE (reference sequence). This CDR3 region has 13 residues. The V and J ends lost 9 bases and 2 bases, in that order; junction bases with no gene match: 6.

This chain joins TRBV19 and TRBJ1-3, with 9 bases aligning to TRBD1. This CDR3 is 18 amino acids long. V trimming: 6 bases; J trimming: 2 bases; junction bases outside the gene matches: 14. CDR1 and CDR2 from the germline V gene are LNHDA and SQIVND (reference sequence). The CDR3 nucleotides are TGTGCCAGTAGAGCCGAGGGACAGGGTAATTTCGCTGGAAACACCATATATTTT. This encodes CASRAEGQGNFAGNTIYF.

The CDR3 DNA is TGTGCCAGCAGCCTGGGACTAGCCTACAATGAGCAGTTCTTC. This codes for CASSLGLAYNEQFF. The rearrangement links TRBV7-9 to TRBJ2-1; TRBD2 matches 8 bases. Germline loops: CDR1 SEHNR, CDR2 FQNEAQ (reference sequence). The junction had 2 bases not matched to a gene; V was cut back by 5 bases and J by 2 bases. There are 14 residues in the CDR3. Based on the CDR3 plus reference TRBV7-9 and TRBJ2-1, the full variable domain is DTGVSQNPRHKITKRGQNVTFRCDPISEHNRLYWYRQTLGQGPEFLTYFQNEAQLEKSRLLSDRFSAERPKGSFSTLEIQRTEQGDSAMYLCASSLGLAYNEQFFGPGTRLTVL.

V and J are TRBV11-2 and TRBJ2-7; 9 bases are a match to TRBD1. The germline gives CDR1 SGHAT, CDR2 FQNNGV. The trim removed 5 bases at V and 5 bases at J, leaving 1 base unmatched. The CDR3 loop spans 12 amino acids. In DNA, the CDR3 is TGTGCCAGCAGCAGGACAGGGGACGAGCAGTACTTC. Protein sequence: CASSRTGDEQYF.

This chain uses TRBV12-3 or TRBV12-4 with TRBJ2-7; D gene ambiguous. Between the trimmed V and J ends, which lost 6 bases and 1 base, there was a span of 7 bases. The CDR3 loop spans 12 amino acids. In DNA, the CDR3 is TGTGCCAGCAGCTACGGGTCCTACGAGCAGTACTTC. Amino acids: CASSYGSYEQYF.

The V and J genes are TRBV19 and TRBJ1-1; perhaps TRBD1 as D (6 bases). The CDR3 runs to 15 residues. The germline CDR1 and CDR2 sequences are LNHDA and SQIVND (reference sequence). The V end lost 7 bases, the J end lost 4 bases, and 19 bases lay between the germline ends. For the CDR3, the DNA is TGTGCCAGTACCGAGGGGGGACAAGGTGGCACTGAAGCTTTCTTT. Translated, it gives CASTEGGQGGTEAFF.

The rearrangement uses TRBV2 and TRBJ2-7; TRBD2 aligns across 11 bases. This CDR3 has 15 amino acids. Germline-derived CDR1 and CDR2 are SNHLY and FYNNEI. Trimming removed 6 bases from V and 3 bases from J; junction bases left unmatched: 7. Here the CDR3 reads CASSLTSGGLYEQYF. DNA for the CDR3: TGTGCCAGCAGCCTTACTAGCGGGGGACTCTACGAGCAGTACTTC.

V is TRBV2 and J is TRBJ2-2; 8 bases fit TRBD1. After removal of 6 bases from V and 4 bases from J, the junction contained 1 base not matched to a gene. Germline V gives CDR1 SNHLY, CDR2 FYNNEI. The CDR3 loop spans 13 amino acids. CDR3 in amino acids: CASRDRATGELFF. CDR3 coding DNA: TGTGCCAGCAGGGACAGGGCCACCGGGGAGCTGTTTTTT.